The subject of this entry is one T cell receptor beta chain. The data belong to a study of blood T cell repertoires in COVID-19. Background on the study: Italy, Spain and the United States were the sources of the convalescent and acute COVID-19 samples. In each case, the material was cDNA or gDNA derived from T cells, B-cell-depleted T cells, or PBMCs.

Original processing notes: Scientists estimated how many nucleated cells there were by amplifying reference gene primers. This table comes from immunoSEQ multiplex PCR, and its TCRdb copy is limited to in-frame clones, with some not included. V and J calls plus clone size are reproduced from that table; the DNA served to infer D and trimming. This sample yields approximately 300,000 clones, of which 65% to 85% are seen a single time; around 1.2% belongs to the top ten. The TCR comes from a woman in her forties or fifties with acute or convalescent COVID-19. The sequencing input was peripheral blood.

CDR3 coding DNA: TGTGCCAGCAGCGTAGACGGGAACTATGGCTACACCTTC. It translates to CASSVDGNYGYTF. V and J are TRBV5-4 and TRBJ1-2, with D unclear. The CDR3 loop spans 13 amino acids. Germline V gives CDR1 SGHNT, CDR2 YYREEE (reference sequence). V gave up 4 bases and J gave up 2 bases, with 9 bases separating them.